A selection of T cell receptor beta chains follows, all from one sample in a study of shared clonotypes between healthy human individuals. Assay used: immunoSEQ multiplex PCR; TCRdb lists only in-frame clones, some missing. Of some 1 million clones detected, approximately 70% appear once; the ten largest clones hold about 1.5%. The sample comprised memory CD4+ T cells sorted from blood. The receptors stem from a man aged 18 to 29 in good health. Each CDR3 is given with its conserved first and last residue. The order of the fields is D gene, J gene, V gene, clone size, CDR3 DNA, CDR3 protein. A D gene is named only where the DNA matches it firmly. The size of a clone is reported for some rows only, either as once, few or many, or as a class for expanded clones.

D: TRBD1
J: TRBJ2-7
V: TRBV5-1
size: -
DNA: TGCGCCAGCCCGGGACAGGGAAGCCACGAGCAGTACTTC
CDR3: CASPGQGSHEQYF

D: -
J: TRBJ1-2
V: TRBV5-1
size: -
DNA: TGCGCCAGCAGCTTGGAAGGGTTTAACTATGGCTACACCTTC
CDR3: CASSLEGFNYGYTF

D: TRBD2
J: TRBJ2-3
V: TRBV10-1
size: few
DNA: TGCGCCAGCCGTCCCGGGACTAGCCTCACAGATACGCAGTATTTT
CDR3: CASRPGTSLTDTQYF

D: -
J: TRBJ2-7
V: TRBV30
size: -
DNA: TGTGCCTGGAGTCTGAGAGGGAACGAGCAGTACTTC
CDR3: CAWSLRGNEQYF

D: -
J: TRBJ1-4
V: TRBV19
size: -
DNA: TGTGCCAGTGGAATGGGTCCAGGGGCCGGTGAAAAACTGTTTTTT
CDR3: CASGMGPGAGEKLFF

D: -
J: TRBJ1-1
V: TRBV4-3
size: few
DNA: TGCGCCAGCAGCCAAGTATTGGCAGGGCGGGGGACTGAAGCTTTCTTT
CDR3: CASSQVLAGRGTEAFF

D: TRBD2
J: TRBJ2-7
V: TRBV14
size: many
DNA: TGTGCCAGCAGCCAACTAGCGGGAGGGCCTCTGGAAGAGCAGTACTTC
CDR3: CASSQLAGGPLEEQYF

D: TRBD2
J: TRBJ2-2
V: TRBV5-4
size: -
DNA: TGTGCCAGCAGCTTGGAAGCGGGGGCTACGAACACCGGGGAGCTGTTTTTT
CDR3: CASSLEAGATNTGELFF

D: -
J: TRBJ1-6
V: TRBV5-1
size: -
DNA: TGCGCCAGCAAAGCAGAGAATAATTCACCCCTCCACTTT
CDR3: CASKAENNSPLHF

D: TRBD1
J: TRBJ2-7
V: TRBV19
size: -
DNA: TGTGCCAGTAGTGGGACAGGGGGATCCTACGAGCAGTACTTC
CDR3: CASSGTGGSYEQYF

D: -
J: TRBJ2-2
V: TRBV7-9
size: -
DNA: TGTGCCAGCAGCTTAGTCCTGGGGTTCACCGGGGAGCTGTTTTTT
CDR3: CASSLVLGFTGELFF

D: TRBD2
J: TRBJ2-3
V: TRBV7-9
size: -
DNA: TGTGCCAGCAGCTCTAGCGGGACAGATACGCAGTATTTT
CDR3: CASSSSGTDTQYF

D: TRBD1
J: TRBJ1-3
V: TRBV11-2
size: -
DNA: TGTGCCAGCAGCCCGGTGACAGGGACCCTCTCTGGAAACACCATATATTTT
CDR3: CASSPVTGTLSGNTIYF

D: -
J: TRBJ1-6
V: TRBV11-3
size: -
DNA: TGTGCCAGCAGCTTAGAGGGGGCGAATTCACCCCTCCACTTT
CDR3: CASSLEGANSPLHF

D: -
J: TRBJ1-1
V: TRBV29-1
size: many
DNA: TGCAGCGTTGCAGCCAGGAACACTGAAGCTTTCTTT
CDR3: CSVAARNTEAFF

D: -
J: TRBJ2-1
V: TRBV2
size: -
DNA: TGTGCCAGCACTAACCTAGGTCTTAACAATGAGCAGTTCTTC
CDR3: CASTNLGLNNEQFF

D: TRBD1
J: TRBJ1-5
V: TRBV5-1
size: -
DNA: TGCGCCAGCAGCTTGTGGCCAGGGGGTTCCAATAGCAATCAGCCCCAGCATTTT
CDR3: CASSLWPGGSNSNQPQHF

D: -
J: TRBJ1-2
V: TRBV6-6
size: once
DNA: TGTGCCAGCAGTTACTCGAGGGAACGCGGTGGCTACACCTTC
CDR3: CASSYSRERGGYTF

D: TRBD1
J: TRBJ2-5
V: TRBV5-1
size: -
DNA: TGCGCCAGCAGCTTCGGACAGGGGAGGGAGACCCAGTACTTC
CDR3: CASSFGQGRETQYF

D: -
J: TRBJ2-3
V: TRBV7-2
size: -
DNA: TGTGCCAGCAGCTCTAGGGGAGGCCCTAGCACAGATACGCAGTATTTT
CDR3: CASSSRGGPSTDTQYF

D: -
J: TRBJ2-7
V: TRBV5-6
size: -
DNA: TGTGCCAGCAGCCGCCACAGCTACGAGCAGTACTTC
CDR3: CASSRHSYEQYF

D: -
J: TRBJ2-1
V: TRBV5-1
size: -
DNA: TGCGCCAGCCGCCCCCGATCAGAGGGCAATGAGCAGTTCTTC
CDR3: CASRPRSEGNEQFF

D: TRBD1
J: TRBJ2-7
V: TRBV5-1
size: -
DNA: TGCGCCAGCAGCCCGGAGGGGACAGGGGTCGACGAGCAGTACTTC
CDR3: CASSPEGTGVDEQYF

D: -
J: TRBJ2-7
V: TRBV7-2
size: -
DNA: TGTGCCAGCAGCTTTGTCAGCTACGAGCAGTACTTC
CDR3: CASSFVSYEQYF

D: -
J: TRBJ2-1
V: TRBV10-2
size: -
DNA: TGCGCCAGCAGTGAGTGGAATTTGGTTAGGCGACCAGAGTTCTTC
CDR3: CASSEWNLVRRPEFF

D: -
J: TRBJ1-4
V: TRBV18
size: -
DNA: TGTGCCAGCTCACCTGGGTTATTGTCTGAAAAACTGTTTTTT
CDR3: CASSPGLLSEKLFF

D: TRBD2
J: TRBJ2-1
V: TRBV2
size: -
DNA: TGTGCCAGCAGTGGAGTGCTAGCGGGTGGGGATGAGCAGTTCTTC
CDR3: CASSGVLAGGDEQFF

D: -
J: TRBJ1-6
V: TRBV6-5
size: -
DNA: TGTGCCAGCACCAACAGGGAGGGTTCACCCCTCCACTTT
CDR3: CASTNREGSPLHF

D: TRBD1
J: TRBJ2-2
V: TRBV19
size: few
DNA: TGTGCCAGTAGTATAGGGGGACAGGGGCCCGGGGAGCTGTTTTTT
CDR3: CASSIGGQGPGELFF

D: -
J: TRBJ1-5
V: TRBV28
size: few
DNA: TGTGCCAGCAGTGCCTACAATCAGCCCCAGCATTTT
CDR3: CASSAYNQPQHF

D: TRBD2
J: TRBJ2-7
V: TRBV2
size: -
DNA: TGTGCCAGCAGTGAAGCGTCCGGGGCTAGCGGGACCGAGCAGTACTTC
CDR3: CASSEASGASGTEQYF

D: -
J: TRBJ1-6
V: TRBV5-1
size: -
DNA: TGCGCCAGCAGCTTGGAGGGTGATAGGTCACCCCTCCACTTT
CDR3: CASSLEGDRSPLHF

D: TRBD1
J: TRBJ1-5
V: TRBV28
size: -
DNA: TGTGCCAGCACCACAGCTACAGGGGGGGCTCAGCCCCAGCATTTT
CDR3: CASTTATGGAQPQHF

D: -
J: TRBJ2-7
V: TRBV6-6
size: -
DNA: TGTGCCAGCAGTTCCCGACGACTGTACGAGCAGTACTTC
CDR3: CASSSRRLYEQYF

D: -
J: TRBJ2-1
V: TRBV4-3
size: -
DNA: TGCGCCAGCAGCCAAGATCTGCGGTACAATGAGCAGTTCTTC
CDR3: CASSQDLRYNEQFF

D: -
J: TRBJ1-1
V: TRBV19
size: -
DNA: TGTGCCAGTAGTATCGGCCCCCGGGGTGTGAACACTGAAGCTTTCTTT
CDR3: CASSIGPRGVNTEAFF

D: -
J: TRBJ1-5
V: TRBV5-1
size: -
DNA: TGCGCCAGCCCGCTGACCGGGGGCAATCAGCCCCAGCATTTT
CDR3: CASPLTGGNQPQHF

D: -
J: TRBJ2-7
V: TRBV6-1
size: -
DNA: TGTGCCAGCAACATACAGGAACGCTACGAGCAGTACTTC
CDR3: CASNIQERYEQYF

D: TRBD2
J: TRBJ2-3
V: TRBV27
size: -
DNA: TGTGCCAGCAGTCCCAGTCCCAGCGGGAGGTACCGTAGCACAGATACGCAGTATTTT
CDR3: CASSPSPSGRYRSTDTQYF

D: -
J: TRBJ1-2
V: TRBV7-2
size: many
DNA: TGTGCCAGCAGCACTACAGTAGGATGGAACTATGGCTACACCTTC
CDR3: CASSTTVGWNYGYTF

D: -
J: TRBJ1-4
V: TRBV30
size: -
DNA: TGTGCCTGGAGTGAGGGTGAAAAACTGTTTTTT
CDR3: CAWSEGEKLFF

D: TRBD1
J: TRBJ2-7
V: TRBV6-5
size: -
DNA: TGTGCCAGCAGTTATTACAGGGGTACCTACGAGCAGTACTTC
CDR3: CASSYYRGTYEQYF

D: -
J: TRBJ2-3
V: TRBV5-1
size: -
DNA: TGCGCCAGCAGCCCCGGGACTGGGGTATATGATACGCAGTATTTT
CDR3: CASSPGTGVYDTQYF

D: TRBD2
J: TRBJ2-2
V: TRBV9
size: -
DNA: TGTGCCAGCAGCAAGAAACTAGCGGAGGCCACCGGGGAGCTGTTTTTT
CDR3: CASSKKLAEATGELFF

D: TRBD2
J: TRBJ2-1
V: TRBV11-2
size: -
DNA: TGTGCCAGCAGCCCCCTAGCGGGAAGCTCCTACAATGAGCAGTTCTTC
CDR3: CASSPLAGSSYNEQFF

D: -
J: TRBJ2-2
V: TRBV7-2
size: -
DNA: TGTGCCAGCAGCCAACGACTTATGAACACCGGGGAGCTGTTTTTT
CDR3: CASSQRLMNTGELFF

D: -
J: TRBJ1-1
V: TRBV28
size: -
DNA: TGTGCCAGCAGACCTCAGGCCCCGAGGGGAGGGGGCACTGAAGCTTTCTTT
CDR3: CASRPQAPRGGGTEAFF

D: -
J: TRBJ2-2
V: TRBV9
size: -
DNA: TGTGCCAGCAGATCCGCCGGGACGGAGAACACCGGGGAGCTGTTTTTT
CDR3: CASRSAGTENTGELFF

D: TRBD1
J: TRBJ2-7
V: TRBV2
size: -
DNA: TGTGCCAGCAGTCGAGCACAGGGGGCCGGCTACGAGCAGTACTTC
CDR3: CASSRAQGAGYEQYF

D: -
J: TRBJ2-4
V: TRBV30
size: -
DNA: TGTGCCTGGAGTGTAAGAGACATTCAGTACTTC
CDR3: CAWSVRDIQYF

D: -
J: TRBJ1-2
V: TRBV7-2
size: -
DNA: TGTGCCAGCAGCTTACAGGGGTCGGTCTATGGCTACACCTTC
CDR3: CASSLQGSVYGYTF

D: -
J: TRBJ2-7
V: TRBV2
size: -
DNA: TGTGCCAGCAGCACCGGGACCGACTCCTACGAGCAGTACTTC
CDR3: CASSTGTDSYEQYF

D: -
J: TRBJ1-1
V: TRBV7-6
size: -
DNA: TGTGCCAGCAGCCCCATGAGGGAGGCTGAAGCTTTCTTT
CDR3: CASSPMREAEAFF

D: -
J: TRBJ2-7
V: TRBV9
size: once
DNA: TGTGCCAGCAGCCCCCGAATAGGGCACGAGCAGTACTTC
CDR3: CASSPRIGHEQYF

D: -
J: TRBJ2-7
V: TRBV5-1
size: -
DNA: TGCGCCAGCAGCTTGGCGGCGGTCCACTCCTACGAGCAGTACTTC
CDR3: CASSLAAVHSYEQYF

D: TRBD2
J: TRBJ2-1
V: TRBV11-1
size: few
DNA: TGTGCCAGCAGCCATAGCGGGGGGGCGGGTGAGCAGTTCTTC
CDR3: CASSHSGGAGEQFF

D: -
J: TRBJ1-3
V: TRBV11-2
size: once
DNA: TGTGCCAGCAGCTTACTGTCTAGCTCTGGAAACACCATATATTTT
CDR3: CASSLLSSSGNTIYF

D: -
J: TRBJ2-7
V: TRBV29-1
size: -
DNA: TGCAGCGTTGAAGATGGCCGGGAGCAGTACTTC
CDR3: CSVEDGREQYF

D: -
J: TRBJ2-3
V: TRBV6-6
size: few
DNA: TGTGCCAGCAGTTACTCGACGGGGGGCGGGCTGACGCAGTATTTT
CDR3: CASSYSTGGGLTQYF